These T cell receptor beta chains were read from a single sample in a study of T cells in Graves' hyperthyroidism and ophthalmopathy. TCRdb processed the multiplex PCR reads anew with MiXCR; each CDR3 protein has one entry. The table has about 600,000 distinct CDR3 sequences, about 14% seen once. Material for sequencing was blood. The receptor source for this set is a woman in her late teens or twenties with Graves' ophthalmopathy. The conserved cysteine and the conserved F or W are not part of the CDR3 here.

V	J	CDR3
TRBV30	TRBJ2-1	AWSMGHQSSYNEQF
TRBV5-1	TRBJ2-1	ASSLGLGLISNEQF
TRBV7-3	TRBJ2-4	ASSLGLAGTKNIQY
TRBV30	TRBJ1-1	AGRGMNTEAF
TRBV28	TRBJ2-7	ASSLRLNRGRGQGEQY
TRBV7-9	TRBJ2-2	ASSPRTVSGELF
TRBV10-3	TRBJ2-7	AIRGLDYEQY
TRBV7-3	TRBJ1-1	ASSPQAGENTEAF
TRBV29-1	TRBJ2-3	SVHDVEGGDTQY
TRBV11-2	TRBJ2-1	ASSRTGGNVYNEQF
TRBV15	TRBJ1-2	ATNPGGFVYGYT
TRBV27	TRBJ2-7	ASSPKQGAYEQY
TRBV6-1	TRBJ2-4	ASRAEGWAKNIQY
TRBV24-1	TRBJ2-3	ATSSLDRSTDTQY
TRBV24-1	TRBJ2-3	ATSRADTQY
TRBV28	TRBJ1-2	ASSVNSRIYGYT
TRBV12-3/TRBV12-4	TRBJ2-5	ASSLRQGLEKTQY
TRBV11-3	.	ASSPGTSGYEQF
TRBV7-9	TRBJ1-2	ASSLSRDGYT
TRBV20-1	TRBJ2-1	SARVVGLAGNEDEQF
TRBV12-3/TRBV12-4	TRBJ2-2	ASSPGQGPGELF
TRBV11-1	TRBJ2-1	ASSLGRWPGGYNEQF
TRBV11-3	TRBJ2-1	ASSLPGSGRGEQF
TRBV20-1	TRBJ1-4	SARDADSLNEKLF
TRBV6-5	TRBJ2-2	ASSYQTSGRASYRDGELF
TRBV20-1	TRBJ2-7	SAREIRRSAYEQY
TRBV9	TRBJ2-1	ASSADGTPLNEQF
TRBV4-1	TRBJ2-7	ASSQGSRHEQY
TRBV18	TRBJ1-5	ASSPPTDNNQPQH
TRBV11-2	TRBJ2-1	ASSLGGSLYNEQF
TRBV5-5	TRBJ2-3	ASSLGTIPDTQY
TRBV28	TRBJ2-7	ASSFKGPTYEQY
TRBV10-3	TRBJ2-5	ATLGQDPGTQY
TRBV7-9	TRBJ1-3	ATQPYTSSGNTIY
TRBV20-1	TRBJ2-1	SASGTPGTGAEGNEQF
TRBV27	TRBJ2-7	ASSPPGQNSYEQY
TRBV11-2	TRBJ2-7	ASSLVRGPDIYEQY
TRBV18	TRBJ2-1	ASSPPIAKPGYNEQF
TRBV28	TRBJ1-3	ASKQGGGNTIY
TRBV7-8	TRBJ2-1	ASSYSGLGLANEQF
TRBV2	TRBJ2-7	ASSDSLYAEQAYEQY
TRBV5-1	TRBJ2-2	ASSTGTSGTGELF
TRBV18	TRBJ2-4	ASSRQSLAKNIQY
TRBV20-1	TRBJ1-1	SGMKGAARTEAF
TRBV6-1	TRBJ1-1	ASTPWGGLNTEAF
TRBV9	TRBJ2-5	ASSVTSRGLAGGETQY
TRBV28	TRBJ2-3	ASSYIGGSSADTQY
TRBV3-1	TRBJ2-1	ASSPRDRIYNEQF
TRBV19	TRBJ2-1	ASSITGNNEQF
TRBV12-3/TRBV12-4	TRBJ2-7	ASELGGGEQY
TRBV5-4	TRBJ2-4	ASSGDRAKNIQY
TRBV12-3/TRBV12-4	TRBJ2-5	ASSPGLGQQETQY
TRBV4-1	TRBJ2-5	ASSRVQGSQQTQY
TRBV2	TRBJ2-1	ASTGSYEQF
TRBV7-2	TRBJ1-2	ASSSWGDGYT
TRBV6-2/TRBV6-3	TRBJ2-7	ASSYSIIPASSYEQY
TRBV5-5	TRBJ1-5	ASTSGVVFRQPQH
TRBV7-9	TRBJ1-1	ASSLSQDSTEAF
TRBV5-4	TRBJ2-5	ASRSREALQETQY
TRBV20-1	TRBJ2-1	SAPPPGLADYNEQF